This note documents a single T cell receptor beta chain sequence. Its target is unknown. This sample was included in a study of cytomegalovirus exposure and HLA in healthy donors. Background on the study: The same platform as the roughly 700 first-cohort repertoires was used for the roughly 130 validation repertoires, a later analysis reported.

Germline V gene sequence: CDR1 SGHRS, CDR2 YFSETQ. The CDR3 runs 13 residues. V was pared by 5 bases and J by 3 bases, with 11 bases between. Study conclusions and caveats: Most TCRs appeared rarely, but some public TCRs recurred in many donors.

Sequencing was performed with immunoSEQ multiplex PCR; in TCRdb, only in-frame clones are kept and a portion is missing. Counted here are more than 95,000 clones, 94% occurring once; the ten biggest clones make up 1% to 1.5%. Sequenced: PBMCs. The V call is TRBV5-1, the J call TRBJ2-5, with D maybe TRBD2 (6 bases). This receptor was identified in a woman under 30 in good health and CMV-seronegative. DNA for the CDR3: TGCGCCAGCAGTTGGGACTTCGAAGAGACCCAGTACTTC. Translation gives CASSWDFEETQYF.